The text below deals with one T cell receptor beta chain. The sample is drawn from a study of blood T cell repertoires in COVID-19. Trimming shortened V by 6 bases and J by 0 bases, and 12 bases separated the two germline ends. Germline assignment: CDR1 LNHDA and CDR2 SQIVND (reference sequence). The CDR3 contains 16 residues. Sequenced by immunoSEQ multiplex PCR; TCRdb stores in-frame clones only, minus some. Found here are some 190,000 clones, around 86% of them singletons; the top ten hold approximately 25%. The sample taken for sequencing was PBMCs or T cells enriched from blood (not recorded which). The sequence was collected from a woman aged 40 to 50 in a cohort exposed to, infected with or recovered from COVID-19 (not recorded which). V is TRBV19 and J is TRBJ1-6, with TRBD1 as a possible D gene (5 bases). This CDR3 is CASSDSLSSYNSPLHF. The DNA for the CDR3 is TGTGCCAGTAGCGACAGCTTGAGCTCCTATAATTCACCCCTCCACTTT.